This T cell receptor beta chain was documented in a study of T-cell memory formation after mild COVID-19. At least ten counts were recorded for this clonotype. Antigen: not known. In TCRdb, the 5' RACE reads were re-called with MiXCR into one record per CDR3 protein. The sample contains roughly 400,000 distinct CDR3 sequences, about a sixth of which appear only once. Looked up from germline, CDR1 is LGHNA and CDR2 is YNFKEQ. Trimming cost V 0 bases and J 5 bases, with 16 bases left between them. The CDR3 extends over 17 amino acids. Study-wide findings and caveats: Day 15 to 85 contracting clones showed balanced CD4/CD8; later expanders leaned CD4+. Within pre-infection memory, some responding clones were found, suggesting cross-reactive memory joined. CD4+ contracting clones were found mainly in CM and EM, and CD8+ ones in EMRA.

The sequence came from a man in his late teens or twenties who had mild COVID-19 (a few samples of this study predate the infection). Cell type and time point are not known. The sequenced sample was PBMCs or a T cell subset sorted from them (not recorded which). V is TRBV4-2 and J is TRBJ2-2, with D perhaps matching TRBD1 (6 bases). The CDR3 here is CASSQEGDKRTTGELFF. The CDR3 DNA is TGTGCCAGCAGCCAAGAGGGGGACAAACGAACAACCGGGGAGCTGTTTTTT.